A single sample is the source of the 26 T cell receptor beta chains below, sequenced in a study of T cell changes during pregnancy in multiple sclerosis. Here immunoSEQ multiplex PCR was the method, and the copy in TCRdb shows in-frame clones only, minus some. Here the sample spans around 60,000 clones, about 90% being singletons. The sequencing here drew on peripheral blood, taken in the second trimester of pregnancy. All receptors derive from a female donor in good health, enrolled as a control in a pregnancy study.

The chain combines TRBV7-2 with TRBJ2-7, with D perhaps matching TRBD2 (5 bases). V gave up 2 bases and J gave up 3 bases, with 11 bases separating them. The germline CDR1 and CDR2 sequences are SGHTA and FQGNSA. There are 14 residues in the CDR3. In DNA form, the CDR3 reads TGTGCCAGCAGCTTACGCCCAGCGGACTACGAGCAGTACTTC. It is translated as CASSLRPADYEQYF. The full variable domain, in which reference TRBV7-2 and TRBJ2-7 provide the parts outside the CDR3, is GAGVSQSPSNKVTEKGKDVELRCDPISGHTALYWYRQSLGQGLEFLIYFQGNSAPDKSGLPSDRFSAERTGGSVSTLTIQRTQQEDSAVYLCASSLRPADYEQYFGPGTRLTVT.

The chain couples TRBV18 to TRBJ2-1; TRBD2 might be the D (6 bases). Trimming removed 3 bases from V and 5 bases from J, with 14 bases in between. CDR3 length: 15 amino acids. Looked up from germline, CDR1 is KGHSH and CDR2 is LQKENI. CDR3 sequence reads: CASSPRLATDNEQFF. The CDR3 nucleotides read TGTGCCAGCTCACCTAGGCTAGCGACTGACAATGAGCAGTTCTTC. Drawing the rest from reference TRBV18 and TRBJ2-1, the complete variable domain is NAGVMQNPRHLVRRRGQEARLRCSPMKGHSHVYWYRQLPEEGLKFMVYLQKENIIDESGMPKERFSAEFPKEGPSILRIQQVVRGDSAAYFCASSPRLATDNEQFFGPGTRLTVL.

The rearrangement links TRBV7-3 to TRBJ2-1, with TRBD2 matching 11 bases. With V trimmed by 5 bases and J by 5 bases, 5 bases remained unmatched. This CDR3 comprises 15 residues. CDR1 is SGHTA, CDR2 FQGTGA, per germline. CDR3: CASSHGTSGHNEQFF. DNA of the CDR3: TGTGCCAGCAGCCACGGGACTAGCGGCCACAATGAGCAGTTCTTC.

This clone occurred once. V gene TRBV11-1 combines with J gene TRBJ2-7; D is undetermined. With 4 bases removed from V and 3 bases from J, the gap between germline ends came to 7 bases. Germline V gene sequence: CDR1 SGHAT, CDR2 FQDESV (reference sequence). CDR3 length: 12 amino acids. CDR3 region: CASSSYGYEQYF. The DNA of the CDR3 is TGTGCCAGCAGCTCTTACGGCTACGAGCAGTACTTC.

The chain's CDR3 is CASSGLEGGRTDTQYF. CDR3 in DNA: TGTGCCAGCAGTGGACTCGAGGGGGGGCGCACAGATACGCAGTATTTT. The chain couples TRBV2 to TRBJ2-3, with a possible D match to TRBD2 (7 bases). The germline gives CDR1 SNHLY, CDR2 FYNNEI. The length of the CDR3 is 16 residues. V lost 4 bases and J lost 1, with 15 bases in between. Using reference TRBV2 and TRBJ2-3 for the parts outside the CDR3, the full variable domain is EPEVTQTPSHQVTQMGQEVILRCVPISNHLYFYWYRQILGQKVEFLVSFYNNEISEKSEIFDDQFSVERPDGSNFTLKIRSTKLEDSAMYFCASSGLEGGRTDTQYFGPGTRLTVL.

This chain connects TRBV10-1 to TRBJ2-7; 9 bases fit TRBD2. Germline V lookup: CDR1 WNHNN, CDR2 SYGVQD (reference sequence). This CDR3 region has 16 residues. J lost 7 bases, V lost 0 bases, and 10 bases had no gene match. This CDR3 is CASSESGSGRSGEQYF. The CDR3 region has the DNA TGCGCCAGCAGTGAGTCGGGGAGCGGGAGGTCGGGGGAGCAGTACTTC.

V gene TRBV6-1 combines with J gene TRBJ2-7; 9 positions match TRBD1. With V trimmed by 1 base and J by 4 bases, 5 bases remained unmatched. Germline lookup yields CDR1 MNHNS and CDR2 SASEGT. The CDR3 extends over 15 amino acids. The CDR3 DNA sequence: TGTGCCAGCAGTGAAGGACAGGGGGGGAGGTACGAGCAGTACTTC. It yields the protein CASSEGQGGRYEQYF.

This rearrangement joins TRBV30 to TRBJ2-1, with D uncertain. V was pared by 0 bases and J by 8 bases, with 11 bases between. Germline V gives CDR1 GTSNPN, CDR2 SVGIG (reference sequence). The CDR3 has 13 amino acids. The CDR3 DNA follows: TGTGCCTGGAGTGTATCCTTTCGGGATGAGCAGTTCTTC. Its protein is CAWSVSFRDEQFF.

The J gene is TRBJ1-3, the V gene TRBV6-5; no clear D gene. There are 12 residues in the CDR3. The ends were cut back, 10 bases at V and 0 bases at J, with 7 bases in the middle. Germline assignment: CDR1 MNHEY and CDR2 SVGAGI. The CDR3 coding sequence is TGTGCCACCAAGAGCTCTGGAAACACCATATATTTT. Translation: CATKSSGNTIYF.

This clone was seen only once. The chain couples TRBV11-2 to TRBJ1-4; D gene unclear. Germline CDR1 is SGHAT and CDR2 is FQNNGV. Deletions cut 1 base from V and 8 bases from J, with 14 bases between. The CDR3 has 15 residues. CDR3 bases: TGTGCCAGCAGCTTAGGAATTCGGGAATCCGAAAAACTGTTTTTT. It is translated as CASSLGIRESEKLFF. The whole variable domain, remainder taken from reference TRBV11-2 and TRBJ1-4, is EAGVAQSPRYKIIEKRQSVAFWCNPISGHATLYWYQQILGQGPKLLIQFQNNGVVDDSQLPKDRFSAERLKGVDSTLKIQPAKLEDSAVYLCASSLGIRESEKLFFGSGTQLSVL.

The chain recombines TRBV27 with TRBJ2-1; 9 positions match TRBD2. The J segment lost 5 bases and the V segment lost 7 bases, leaving 12 bases of the junction unmatched. Germline V gene lookup returns CDR1 MNHEY and CDR2 SMNVEV (reference sequence). The CDR3 totals 16 residues. The DNA for the CDR3 is TGTGCCAGCAAATTTAGCGGGGGCCTGACGGACAATGAGCAGTTCTTC. Its protein is CASKFSGGLTDNEQFF.

The rearrangement joins TRBV20-1 to TRBJ1-2, with TRBD1 as a possible D gene (5 bases). Germline values: CDR1 DFQATT, CDR2 SNEGSKA (reference sequence). V gave up 6 bases and J gave up 8 bases, with 13 bases separating them. This CDR3 contains 11 residues. CDR3 sequence: CSASPGGGYTF. DNA for the CDR3: TGCAGTGCCTCTCCCGGGGGAGGCTACACCTTC.

The chain joins TRBV5-4 to TRBJ1-2; 7 positions agree with TRBD1. The CDR3 consists of 15 residues. CDR1 is SGHNT and CDR2 is YYREEE in the germline V gene (reference sequence). After removal of 4 bases from V and 4 bases from J, the junction contained 10 bases not matched to a gene. CDR3 sequence reads: CASSQDRQGGYGYTF. The CDR3 bases are TGTGCCAGCAGCCAAGATAGACAGGGTGGCTATGGCTACACCTTC.

The CDR3 nucleotides are TGTGCCAGCAGCCTGACTACAAGCACAGATACGCAGTATTTT. Translating gives CASSLTTSTDTQYF. The rearrangement joins TRBV7-2 to TRBJ2-3, with D tentatively TRBD2 (5 bases). Germline V gene data show CDR1 as SGHTA and CDR2 as FQGNSA. CDR3 length: 14 residues. Trimming took off 5 bases at V and 0 bases at J, with 9 bases between the two ends.

The chain is built from TRBV2 and TRBJ2-4; TRBD2 is a possible D gene (6 bases). Germline CDR1 is SNHLY and CDR2 is FYNNEI. This CDR3 contains 14 residues. V lost 6 bases to trimming and J lost 1 base, with 10 bases between them. The DNA for the CDR3 is TGTGCCAGCAGGCCCCGGGGGGCCAAAAACATTCAGTACTTC. As protein: CASRPRGAKNIQYF.

The chain links TRBV7-9 to TRBJ1-1; no clear D gene. Per the germline V gene, CDR1 is SEHNR and CDR2 is FQNEAQ (reference sequence). V lost 5 bases and J 3 bases, leaving 25 bases between the germline ends. The CDR3 is made up of 18 amino acids. The CDR3 DNA follows: TGTGCCAGCAGCGCCGGGAGGCAGGCCTCCCTGGAGGACACTGAAGCTTTCTTT. It encodes CASSAGRQASLEDTEAFF.

J is TRBJ1-2 and V is TRBV18; 8 bases map to TRBD1. The CDR3 totals 15 residues. With V trimmed by 2 bases and J by 6 bases, 8 bases remained unmatched. Per germline, CDR1 KGHSH and CDR2 LQKENI. This CDR3 reads CASSPNPGQEHGYTF. In nucleotides, the CDR3 is TGTGCCAGCTCACCAAACCCGGGACAGGAGCATGGCTACACCTTC.

J is TRBJ2-3 and V is TRBV7-2; TRBD2 aligns across 15 bases. Germline V gives CDR1 SGHTA, CDR2 FQGNSA. This CDR3 region has 17 residues. The J segment lost 5 bases and the V segment lost 5 bases, leaving 8 bases of the junction unmatched. In DNA form, the CDR3 reads TGTGCCAGCAGCGCGGGACTAGCGGGGGGACGGGGAGATACGCAGTATTTT. Protein product: CASSAGLAGGRGDTQYF.

The chain has TRBV5-6 and TRBJ2-7; 11 bases match TRBD2. Germline CDR1 SGHDT, CDR2 YYEEEE. Unmatched junction bases numbered 2, after V lost 2 bases and J lost 1 base. The CDR3 is 15 residues long. CDR3 residues: CASSFSSGGSYEQYF. The CDR3 DNA reads as TGTGCCAGCAGCTTTTCTAGCGGGGGGTCCTACGAGCAGTACTTC.

This sequence joins TRBV5-6 and TRBJ1-2, with D possibly being TRBD1 (5 bases). This CDR3 is built from 14 residues. V dropped 1 base and J dropped 4 bases, with 11 bases sitting between them. CDR1 is SGHDT and CDR2 is YYEEEE in the germline V gene. CDR3 bases: TGTGCCAGCAGCTTGTCGGGGGAAGGCTATGGCTACACCTTC. Amino acids: CASSLSGEGYGYTF.

The rearrangement links TRBV6-7 to TRBJ2-4; TRBD1 matches 9 bases. TRBV6-7 counts as an open reading frame of uncertain function. The CDR3 runs to 15 residues. The J segment lost 2 bases and the V segment lost 10 bases, leaving 9 bases of the junction unmatched. The CDR3: CATRGTGPTKNIQYF. CDR3 in DNA: TGTGCCACCCGGGGGACAGGGCCTACCAAAAACATTCAGTACTTC.

The V and J genes are TRBV27 and TRBJ2-5; possible D gene TRBD1, 6 bases. Germline V gene data show CDR1 as MNHEY and CDR2 as SMNVEV (reference sequence). V lost 5 bases and J 6 bases, leaving 19 bases between the germline ends. The CDR3 totals 15 residues. The CDR3 loop reads CASSMNRVHRKTQYF. The DNA of the CDR3 is TGTGCCAGCAGTATGAACAGGGTTCATAGAAAGACCCAGTACTTC.

This clone was found once. The rearrangement uses TRBV7-3 and TRBJ2-4; D may be TRBD2 (5 bases). The CDR3 is 14 amino acids. V was clipped by 5 bases and J by 6 bases, with 14 bases between them. Germline V lookup: CDR1 SGHTA, CDR2 FQGTGA. The CDR3, as DNA: TGTGCCAGCAGCCCCCGAGGGTCCTTAAACATTCAGTACTTC. Protein product: CASSPRGSLNIQYF.

The CDR3 region is CASSLRQTTGELFF. CDR3 sequence (DNA): TGTGCCAGCAGCTTAAGACAGACGACCGGGGAGCTGTTTTTT. This chain uses TRBV11-3 with TRBJ2-2; D perhaps matches TRBD1 (5 bases). Trimming stripped 2 bases from V and 5 bases from J, with 9 bases between. The CDR3 runs to 14 residues. Germline values: CDR1 SGHNT, CDR2 YENEEA. Filled out from reference TRBV11-3 and TRBJ2-2, the complete variable domain reads EAGVVQSPRYKIIEKKQPVAFWCNPISGHNTLYWYLQNLGQGPELLIRYENEEAVDDSQLPKDRFSAERLKGVDSTLKIQPAELGDSAVYLCASSLRQTTGELFFGEGSRLTVL.

The gene calls are TRBV4-2 and TRBJ2-5; 9 nucleotides agree with TRBD2. J gave up 2 bases and V 1 base, and 11 bases lay outside the gene matches. From germline, CDR1 is LGHNA and CDR2 YNFKEQ. The length of the CDR3 is 18 residues. The CDR3 coding sequence is TGTGCCAGCAGCCAAGTGTTCCCCCTAGCGGGACTACAAGAGACCCAGTACTTC. Translation gives CASSQVFPLAGLQETQYF.

This chain links TRBV19 with TRBJ1-2; D is unclear. From germline, CDR1 is LNHDA and CDR2 SQIVND (reference sequence). V was pared by 3 bases and J by 1 base, with 12 bases between. The CDR3 covers 15 residues. The DNA for the CDR3 is TGTGCCAGTAGTATGTTGGCAGAATTTAACTATGGCTACACCTTC. Its protein product is CASSMLAEFNYGYTF.